The clone carrying this T cell receptor (beta chain) was recorded a few times. Its matching antigen is unknown. These data come from a study of T-cell reconstitution after alpha-beta-depleted transplantation in children. The study's findings and limits: Expanded graft clones numbering several hundred reportedly gave rise to alpha-beta T cells about two months after transplant. At the one-year point after transplant, T-cell counts and TCRbeta diversity were found to come mostly from T cells that had been newly produced.

Unique molecular identifiers were incorporated when the TCRbeta library was constructed. Via MiXCR, TCRdb re-called the PCR reads, giving one row per CDR3 protein. Of fewer than 750,000 distinct CDR3 sequences listed, more than 20% were seen once; the top ten hold approximately 14%. The germline V gene encodes CDR1 SGHRS and CDR2 YFSETQ. There are 16 residues in the CDR3. V shed 4 bases and J shed 9 bases, with 22 bases lying between them. V is TRBV5-1 and J is TRBJ2-2; D not resolved. Sequences were derived from PBMCs, mostly from graft donor cells, sampled 360 days after TCRalphabeta/CD19-depleted stem cell transplant. This receptor was obtained from a boy in the first two years of life who had a stem cell transplant for acute myeloid leukemia, so the T cells may come from the graft donor. The CDR3 coding sequence is TGCGCCAGCAGCCCTACGCATGACTCCATAACCCGGGAGCTGTTTTTT. Protein: CASSPTHDSITRELFF. Full variable domain (missing parts from reference TRBV5-1 and TRBJ2-2): KAGVTQTPRYLIKTRGQQVTLSCSPISGHRSVSWYQQTPGQGLQFLFEYFSETQRNKGNFPGRFSGRQFSNSRSEMNVSTLELGDSALYLCASSPTHDSITRELFFGEGSRLTVL.